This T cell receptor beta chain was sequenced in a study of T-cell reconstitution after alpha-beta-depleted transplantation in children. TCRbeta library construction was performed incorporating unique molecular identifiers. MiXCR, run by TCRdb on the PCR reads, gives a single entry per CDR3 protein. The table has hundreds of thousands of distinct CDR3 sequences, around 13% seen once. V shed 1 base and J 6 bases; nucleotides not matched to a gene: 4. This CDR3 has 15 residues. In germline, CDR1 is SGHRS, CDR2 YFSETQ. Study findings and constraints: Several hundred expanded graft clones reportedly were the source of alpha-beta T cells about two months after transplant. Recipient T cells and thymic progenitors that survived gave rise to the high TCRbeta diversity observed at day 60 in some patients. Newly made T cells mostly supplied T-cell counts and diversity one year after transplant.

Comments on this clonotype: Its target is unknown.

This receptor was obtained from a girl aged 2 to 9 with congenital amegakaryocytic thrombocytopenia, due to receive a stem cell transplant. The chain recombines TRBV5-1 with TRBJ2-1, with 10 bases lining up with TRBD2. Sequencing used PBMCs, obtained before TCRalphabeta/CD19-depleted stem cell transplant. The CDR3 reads CASSLTAGGTNEQFF. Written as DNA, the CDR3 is TGCGCCAGCAGCTTGACAGCGGGAGGGACCAATGAGCAGTTCTTC.